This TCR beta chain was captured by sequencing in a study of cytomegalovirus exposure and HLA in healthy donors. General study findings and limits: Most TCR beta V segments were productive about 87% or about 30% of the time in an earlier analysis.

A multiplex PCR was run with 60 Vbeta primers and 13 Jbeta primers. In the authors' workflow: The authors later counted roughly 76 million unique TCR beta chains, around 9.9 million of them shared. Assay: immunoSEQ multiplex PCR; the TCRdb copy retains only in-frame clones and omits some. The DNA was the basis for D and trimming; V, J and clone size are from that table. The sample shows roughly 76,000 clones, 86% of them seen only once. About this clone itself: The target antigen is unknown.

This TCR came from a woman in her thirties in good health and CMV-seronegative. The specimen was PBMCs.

The CDR3 DNA reads as TGTGCCAGCAGATCCGGGACAGGGAATTTCTACGAGCAGTACTTC. Encoded protein: CASRSGTGNFYEQYF. The V and J genes are TRBV6-5 and TRBJ2-7; 9 bases agree with TRBD1. Germline V gene data show CDR1 as MNHEY and CDR2 as SVGAGI. The junction had 9 bases not matched to a gene; V was cut back by 6 bases and J by 3 bases. The CDR3 runs to 15 residues.